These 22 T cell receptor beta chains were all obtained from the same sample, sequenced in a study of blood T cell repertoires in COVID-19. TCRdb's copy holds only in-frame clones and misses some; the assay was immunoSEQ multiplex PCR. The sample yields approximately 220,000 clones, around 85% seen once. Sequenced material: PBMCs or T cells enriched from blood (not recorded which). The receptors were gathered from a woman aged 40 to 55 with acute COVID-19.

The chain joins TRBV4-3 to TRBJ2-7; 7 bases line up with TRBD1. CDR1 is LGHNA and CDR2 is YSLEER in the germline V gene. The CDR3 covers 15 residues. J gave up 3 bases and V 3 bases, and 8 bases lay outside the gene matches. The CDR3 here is CASSQATGKGYEQYF. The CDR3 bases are TGCGCCAGCAGCCAGGCGACAGGGAAGGGCTACGAGCAGTACTTC.

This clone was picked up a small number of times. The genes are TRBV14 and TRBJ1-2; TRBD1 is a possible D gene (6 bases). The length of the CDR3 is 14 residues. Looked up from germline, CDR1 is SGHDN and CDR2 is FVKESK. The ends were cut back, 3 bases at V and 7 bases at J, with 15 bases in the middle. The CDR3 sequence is CASSHGQLPAGYTF. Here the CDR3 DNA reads TGTGCCAGCAGCCACGGACAGCTGCCTGCTGGCTACACCTTC. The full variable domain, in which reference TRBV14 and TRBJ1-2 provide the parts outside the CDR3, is EAGVTQFPSHSVIEKGQTVTLRCDPISGHDNLYWYRRVMGKEIKFLLHFVKESKQDESGMPNNRFLAERTGGTYSTLKVQPAELEDSGVYFCASSHGQLPAGYTFGSGTRLTVV.

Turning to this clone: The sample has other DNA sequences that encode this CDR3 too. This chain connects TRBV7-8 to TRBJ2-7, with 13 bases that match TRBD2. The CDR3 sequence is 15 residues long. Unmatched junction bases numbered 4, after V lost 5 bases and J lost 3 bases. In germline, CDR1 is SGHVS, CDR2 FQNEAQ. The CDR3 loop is CASSLRTSGSYEQYF. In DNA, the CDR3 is TGTGCCAGCAGCCTTCGGACTAGCGGGAGCTACGAGCAGTACTTC.

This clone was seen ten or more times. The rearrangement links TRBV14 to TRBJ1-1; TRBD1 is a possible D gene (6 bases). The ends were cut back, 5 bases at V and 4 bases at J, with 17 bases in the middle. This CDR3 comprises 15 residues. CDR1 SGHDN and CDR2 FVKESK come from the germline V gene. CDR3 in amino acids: CASSWGGALGTEAFF. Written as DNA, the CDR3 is TGTGCCAGCAGCTGGGGGGGCGCTTTGGGCACTGAAGCTTTCTTT.

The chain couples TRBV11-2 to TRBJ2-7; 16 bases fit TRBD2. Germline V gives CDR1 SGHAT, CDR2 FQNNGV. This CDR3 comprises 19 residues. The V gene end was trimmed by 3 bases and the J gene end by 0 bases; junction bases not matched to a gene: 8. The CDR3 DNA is TGTGCCAGCAGCTTGGAGACGGGACTAGCGGGAGGGGGCTCCTACGAGCAGTACTTC. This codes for CASSLETGLAGGGSYEQYF. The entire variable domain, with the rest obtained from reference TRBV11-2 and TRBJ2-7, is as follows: EAGVAQSPRYKIIEKRQSVAFWCNPISGHATLYWYQQILGQGPKLLIQFQNNGVVDDSQLPKDRFSAERLKGVDSTLKIQPAKLEDSAVYLCASSLETGLAGGGSYEQYFGPGTRLTVT.

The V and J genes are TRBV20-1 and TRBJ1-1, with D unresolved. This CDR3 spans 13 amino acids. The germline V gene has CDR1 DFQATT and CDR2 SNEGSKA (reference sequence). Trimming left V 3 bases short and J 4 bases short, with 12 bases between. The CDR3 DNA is TGCAGTGCTAGTCCTTTCAGTGTCACTGAAGCTTTCTTT. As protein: CSASPFSVTEAFF.

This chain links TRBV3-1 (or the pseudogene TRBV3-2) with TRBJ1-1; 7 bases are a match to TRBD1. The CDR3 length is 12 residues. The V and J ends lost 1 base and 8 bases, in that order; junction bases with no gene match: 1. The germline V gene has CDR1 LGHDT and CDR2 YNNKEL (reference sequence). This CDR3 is CASSQGTGEAFF. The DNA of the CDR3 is TGTGCCAGCAGCCAAGGGACAGGCGAAGCTTTCTTT.

CDR3 DNA sequence: TGTGCCAGCAGCGAAACGACTAGCGGGGGGGTTAAAAACATTCAGTACTTC. Translating gives CASSETTSGGVKNIQYF. The chain couples TRBV9 to TRBJ2-4, with 14 nucleotides matching TRBD2. This CDR3 is 17 amino acids long. V gave up 3 bases and J gave up 4 bases; unmatched junction bases: 6. Germline-derived CDR1 and CDR2 are SGDLS and YYNGEE.

CDR3 in amino acids: CASMGATRDEQYF. CDR3 bases: TGTGCCAGTATGGGGGCAACGAGGGACGAGCAGTACTTC. The J gene is TRBJ2-7, the V gene TRBV19; perhaps TRBD1 as D (6 bases). This CDR3 spans 13 amino acids. The germline gives CDR1 LNHDA, CDR2 SQIVND (reference sequence). The ends were cut back, 7 bases at V and 5 bases at J, with 15 bases in the middle.

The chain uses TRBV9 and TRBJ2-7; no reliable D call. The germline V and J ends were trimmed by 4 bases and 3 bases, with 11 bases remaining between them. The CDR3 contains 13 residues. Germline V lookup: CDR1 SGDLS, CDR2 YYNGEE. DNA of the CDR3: TGTGCCAGCAGCCCCAACTCTGACTACGAGCAGTACTTC. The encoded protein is CASSPNSDYEQYF.

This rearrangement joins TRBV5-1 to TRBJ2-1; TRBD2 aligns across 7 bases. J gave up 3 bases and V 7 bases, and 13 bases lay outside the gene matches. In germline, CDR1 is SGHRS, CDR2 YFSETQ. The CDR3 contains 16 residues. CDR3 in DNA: TGCGCCAGCCGTCATAAAACTAGCGAGAGCTACAATGAGCAGTTCTTC. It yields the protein CASRHKTSESYNEQFF. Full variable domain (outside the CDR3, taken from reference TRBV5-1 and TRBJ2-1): KAGVTQTPRYLIKTRGQQVTLSCSPISGHRSVSWYQQTPGQGLQFLFEYFSETQRNKGNFPGRFSGRQFSNSRSEMNVSTLELGDSALYLCASRHKTSESYNEQFFGPGTRLTVL.

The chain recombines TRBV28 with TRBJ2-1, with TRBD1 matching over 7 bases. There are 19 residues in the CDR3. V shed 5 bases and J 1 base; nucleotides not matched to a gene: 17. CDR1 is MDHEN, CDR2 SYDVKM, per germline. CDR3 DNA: TGTGCCAGCAGTCCTATGGGAACGAGACAGGGTGGGTCCTACAATGAGCAGTTCTTC. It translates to CASSPMGTRQGGSYNEQFF.

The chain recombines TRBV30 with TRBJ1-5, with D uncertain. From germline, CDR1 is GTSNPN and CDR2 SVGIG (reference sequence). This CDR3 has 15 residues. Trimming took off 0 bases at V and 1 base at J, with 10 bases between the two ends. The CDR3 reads CAWSVRGLSNQPQHF. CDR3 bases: TGTGCCTGGAGTGTCCGGGGTTTAAGCAATCAGCCCCAGCATTTT.

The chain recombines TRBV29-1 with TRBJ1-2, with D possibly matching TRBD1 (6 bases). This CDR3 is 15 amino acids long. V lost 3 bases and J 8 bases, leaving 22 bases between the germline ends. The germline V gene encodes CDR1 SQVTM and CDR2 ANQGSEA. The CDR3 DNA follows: TGCAGCGTTGACGCTCTCGCAGGGGCGCAAAAGGGCTACACCTTC. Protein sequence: CSVDALAGAQKGYTF. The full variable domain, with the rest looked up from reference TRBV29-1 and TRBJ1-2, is SAVISQKPSRDICQRGTSLTIQCQVDSQVTMMFWYRQQPGQSLTLIATANQGSEATYESGFVIDKFPISRPNLTFSTLTVSNMSPEDSSIYLCSVDALAGAQKGYTFGSGTRLTVV.

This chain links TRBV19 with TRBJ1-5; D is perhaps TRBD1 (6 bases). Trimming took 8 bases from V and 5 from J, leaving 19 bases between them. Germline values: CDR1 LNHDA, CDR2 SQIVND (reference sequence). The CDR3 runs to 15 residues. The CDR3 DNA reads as TGTGCCAGTCATACCACGACAGGATCCTATCAGCCCCAGCATTTT. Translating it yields CASHTTTGSYQPQHF.

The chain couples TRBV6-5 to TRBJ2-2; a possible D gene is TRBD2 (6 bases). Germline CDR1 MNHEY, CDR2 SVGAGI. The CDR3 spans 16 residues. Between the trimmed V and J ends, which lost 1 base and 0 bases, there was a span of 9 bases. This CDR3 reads CASSYLPGANTGELFF. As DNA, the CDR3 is TGTGCCAGCAGTTACTTGCCGGGAGCGAACACCGGGGAGCTGTTTTTT.

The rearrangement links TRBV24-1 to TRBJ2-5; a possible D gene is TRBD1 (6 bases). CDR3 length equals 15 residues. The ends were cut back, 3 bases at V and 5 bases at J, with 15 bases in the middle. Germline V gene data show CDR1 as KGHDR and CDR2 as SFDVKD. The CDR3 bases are TGTGCCACCAGTGATGAGGGACAACTTTGGGAGACCCAGTACTTC. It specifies CATSDEGQLWETQYF.

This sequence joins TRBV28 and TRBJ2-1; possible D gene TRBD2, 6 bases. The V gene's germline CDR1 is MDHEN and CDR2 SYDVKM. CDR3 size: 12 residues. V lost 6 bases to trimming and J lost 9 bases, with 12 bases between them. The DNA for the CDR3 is TGTGCCAGCAGCGGTAGCGGACCTGAGCAGTTCTTC. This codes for CASSGSGPEQFF. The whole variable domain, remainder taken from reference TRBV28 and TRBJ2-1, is DVKVTQSSRYLVKRTGEKVFLECVQDMDHENMFWYRQDPGLGLRLIYFSYDVKMKEKGDIPEGYSVSREKKERFSLILESASTNQTSMYLCASSGSGPEQFFGPGTRLTVL.

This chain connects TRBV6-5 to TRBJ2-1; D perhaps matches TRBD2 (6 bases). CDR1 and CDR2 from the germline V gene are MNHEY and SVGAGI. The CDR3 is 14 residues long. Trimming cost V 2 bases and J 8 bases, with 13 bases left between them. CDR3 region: CASSYDPGRHEQFF. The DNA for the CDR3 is TGTGCCAGCAGTTACGACCCAGGGAGGCATGAGCAGTTCTTC.

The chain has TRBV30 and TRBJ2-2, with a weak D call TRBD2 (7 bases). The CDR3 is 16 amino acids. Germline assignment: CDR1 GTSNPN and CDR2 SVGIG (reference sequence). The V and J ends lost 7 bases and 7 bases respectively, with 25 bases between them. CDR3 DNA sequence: TGTGCCTCATCTCACGGGGGGCCTTCCCGGGGCGGGGAGCTGTTTTTT. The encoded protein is CASSHGGPSRGGELFF.

The CDR3 region is CASSGWDSSNYGYTF. Written as DNA, the CDR3 is TGTGCCAGTAGTGGCTGGGACAGCTCTAACTATGGCTACACCTTC. V and J are TRBV19 and TRBJ1-2; 7 nucleotides line up with TRBD1. Germline CDR1 LNHDA, CDR2 SQIVND (reference sequence). V lost 5 bases and J lost 0; bases outside the gene matches: 6. The CDR3 sequence is 15 residues long.

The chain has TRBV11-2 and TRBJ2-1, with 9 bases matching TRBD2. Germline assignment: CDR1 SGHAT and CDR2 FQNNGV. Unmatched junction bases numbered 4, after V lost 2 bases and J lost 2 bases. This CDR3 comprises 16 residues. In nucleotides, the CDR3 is TGTGCCAGCAGCTTATATCTAGCGGGGACCTACAATGAGCAGTTCTTC. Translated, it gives CASSLYLAGTYNEQFF. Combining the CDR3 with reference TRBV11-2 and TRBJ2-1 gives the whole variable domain EAGVAQSPRYKIIEKRQSVAFWCNPISGHATLYWYQQILGQGPKLLIQFQNNGVVDDSQLPKDRFSAERLKGVDSTLKIQPAKLEDSAVYLCASSLYLAGTYNEQFFGPGTRLTVL.